This T cell receptor (beta chain) was observed in a study of T cell responses to AZD1222 COVID-19 vaccine (dated by TCRdb to the early 2020s). With regard to the full study: TCR sequencing was performed for some 250 trial participants, of whom roughly 200 were given two doses of AZD1222 and around 26 were given two doses of MenACWY control vaccine. Enrollment into the trials was organized by age into subgroups of 18-55, 56-69 and 70-plus years, and those subgroups contained about 160, 30 and 59 TCR-sequenced participants, respectively. What the authors observed across the whole study: A significant rise in spike-specific TCR breadth and depth was observed after two AZD1222 doses relative to day 0 and relative to MenACWY recipients. No day 14 peak-response samples were available, so repertoires were characterized only after the peak T cell response. The whole spike protein was spanned by vaccine-associated CD4 TCRs, and dominant responses were seen in regions 160-218 and 743-854. Only six AZD1222 recipients were SARS-CoV-2 seropositive at baseline, limiting conclusions about previously exposed vaccinees. Nearly half of unique spike-specific TCRs reportedly recognized epitopes outside regions mutated in the B.1.351 and B.1.1.7 variants. Most participants were white British and females outnumbered males, and the authors suggested that clonal diversity may have been underestimated. In the small 56-69-year group, the increase in depth fell short of significance, most likely because of low power.

This clone has a handful of counts. Which antigen it targets is not known. No clone much larger than this one lies a single base away; base qualities are absent. The V end loses 4 bases and the J end loses 0 bases, and a stretch of 12 bases separates them. CDR1 and CDR2 are drawn from the germline V gene (reference sequence): LNHDA, SQIVND. The CDR3 contains 16 residues, cysteine and phenylalanine counted. The read is trimmed to its CDR3 DNA, 48 bases read in frame from base 1. The time point label, as the study defines it: about 28 days (+/-7) after the second vaccine dose. AZD1222 recipients with second doses at about 4 weeks or about 12 weeks were pooled, because spike-specific TCR depth and breadth did not differ between schedules. Samples from vaccinated people were obtained from the UK trials COV001 and COV002, which included a single-blind randomized controlled phase 2/3 trial of AZD1222 (ChAdOx1 nCoV-19) in healthy adults. For TCRbeta chain sequencing, PBMC samples from trial participants were taken at day 0 and at day 28 after the second dose.

The CDR3 regions of human TCRbeta chains were analyzed by immunosequencing. The study's processing was this. Repertoire TCRs were checked for matches against a reference library of SARS-CoV-2-specific TCRs that had been generated using the MIRA antigen-specificity platform. Breadth was defined as the fraction of unique TCRs that were SARS-CoV-2-associated, and depth was defined as the fraction of total T cells that were SARS-CoV-2-associated. Using the MIRA data, each spike-specific TCR was mapped to the spike region that the TCR reacts to and placed in a CD4 or CD8 class. Log10-transformed breadth and depth values were compared by one-way ANOVA with Sidak's multiple comparisons tests. Entries here come from immuneACCESS through TCRdb and include only in-frame sequences with V and J called. Some clones fail to appear in such tables; in the studies checked, an unresolved V gene covers under half of the shortfall, and the cause of the remainder is unknown. V and J calls and clone size come straight from that table; D and trimming were deduced from the DNA. Present in this sample are about 120,000 clones, about 86% of which were seen just once. Together, the top ten hold 2.5% to 3.5% of the sample.

The sequence is built from TRBV19 and TRBJ2-2, with a weak D call of TRBD1 (6 bases match). The starting material was peripheral blood, obtained 28 days after the second AZD1222 dose. The source is an adult who received the AZD1222 COVID-19 vaccine. The CDR3 here reads CASSRGHGANTGELFF. The DNA reads TGTGCCAGTAGTAGGGGGCACGGAGCGAACACCGGGGAGCTGTTTTTT.